These 28 T cell receptor beta chains share one sample of origin, sequenced in a study of T cell repertoires in aging, cancer and after chemotherapy. TCR beta rearrangements were amplified from peripheral blood genomic DNA. TRB rearrangements spanning V, D and J were amplified using mixed TRB-A/B primers. Via MiXCR, TCRdb re-called the multiplex PCR reads, giving one row per CDR3 protein. The sample includes a few thousand distinct CDR3 sequences, about a quarter of them seen just once. The sample was blood. The receptors were sampled from a human donor with a solid tumor.

By share of the sample, this clonotype is medium-sized. V usage is TRBV27 and J usage is TRBJ2-1; D is possibly TRBD1 (5 bases). Per the germline V gene, CDR1 is MNHEY and CDR2 is SMNVEV (reference sequence). The length of the CDR3 is 13 residues. The V end was cut by 5 bases, the J end by 10 bases, with 15 bases between. The CDR3 spells CASSATDPREQFF. CDR3 in DNA: TGTGCCAGCAGTGCGACAGACCCTCGGGAGCAGTTCTTC.

This clonotype was observed a handful of times. The V call is TRBV7-2, the J call TRBJ1-2; TRBD1 is a possible D gene (5 bases). V gave up 5 bases and J gave up 2 bases, with 18 bases separating them. The germline V gene has CDR1 SGHTA and CDR2 FQGNSA. This CDR3 contains 16 residues. This CDR3 is CASSAGAKLRNYGYTF. The CDR3 DNA reads as TGTGCCAGCAGCGCCGGGGCCAAACTCAGAAACTATGGCTACACCTTC.

The chain joins TRBV4-2 to TRBJ1-2, with TRBD1 identical over 9 bases. Germline V gene data show CDR1 as LGHNA and CDR2 as YNFKEQ. Trimming removed 0 bases from V and 4 bases from J; junction bases left unmatched: 6. The CDR3 extends over 16 amino acids. The CDR3 DNA is TGTGCCAGCAGCCAAGATCGAACAGGGGGCCGCTATGGCTACACCTTC. Protein sequence: CASSQDRTGGRYGYTF.

This clonotype ranks as medium-sized. This chain's CDR3 is CAWSVGGSSSYEQYF. The CDR3 DNA sequence: TGTGCCTGGAGTGTAGGGGGCTCAAGCTCCTACGAGCAGTACTTC. This chain links TRBV30 with TRBJ2-7, with 7 nucleotides matching TRBD1. The CDR3 has 15 residues. Germline lookup yields CDR1 GTSNPN and CDR2 SVGIG (reference sequence). V lost 0 bases and J lost 0; bases outside the gene matches: 5. The full variable domain, with the rest looked up from reference TRBV30 and TRBJ2-7, is SQTIHQWPATLVQPVGSPLSLECTVEGTSNPNLYWYRQAAGRGLQLLFYSVGIGQISSEVPQNLSASRPQDRQFILSSKKLLLSDSGFYLCAWSVGGSSSYEQYFGPGTRLTVT.

This clonotype rates as medium-sized. The rearrangement links TRBV5-3 to TRBJ1-5, with D hard to call. TRBV5-3 is an open reading frame whose function is uncertain. The CDR3 has 15 amino acids. V was pared by 1 base and J by 6 bases, with 14 bases between. The DNA for the CDR3 is TGTGCCAGAAGCTTGTTTGCAGGCGGGTTTCAGCCCCAGCATTTT. This sequence encodes CARSLFAGGFQPQHF.

This clonotype is labeled as medium-sized. The chain employs TRBV24-1 and TRBJ2-1, with 11 nucleotides matching TRBD1. The CDR3 covers 12 residues. The germline V gene has CDR1 KGHDR and CDR2 SFDVKD. J lost 15 bases, V lost 7 bases, and 7 bases had no gene match. The CDR3 DNA reads TGTGCCACCAGCGATGGGACAGGGGGTACGTTCTTC. Translated: CATSDGTGGTFF.

Within the sample, this clonotype is medium-sized. This chain links TRBV6-1 with TRBJ2-1, with 8 bases aligning to TRBD2. The CDR3 is made up of 13 amino acids. Germline V gene sequence: CDR1 MNHNS, CDR2 SASEGT. V was pared by 7 bases and J by 7 bases, with 6 bases of the junction left unmatched. For the CDR3, the DNA is TGTGCCAGCACCGGGGGGGTTATAAATGAGCAGTTCTTC. Translation: CASTGGVINEQFF.

This clonotype is classed as large. The rearrangement links TRBV29-1 to TRBJ2-5; D not resolved. Trimming removed 4 bases from V and 4 bases from J, with 1 base in between. This CDR3 is 9 amino acids long. Germline CDR1 reads SQVTM; CDR2 reads ANQGSEA. In DNA form, the CDR3 reads TGCAGCGTTGGAGAGACCCAGTACTTC. Translation: CSVGETQYF.

The chain combines TRBV7-2 with TRBJ1-4, with TRBD1 as a possible D gene (6 bases). Germline V lookup: CDR1 SGHTA, CDR2 FQGNSA. V lost 2 bases, J lost 8 bases, and 15 bases lay in between. The CDR3 is made up of 15 amino acids. The CDR3 is CASSLSWGGREKLFF. CDR3 in DNA: TGTGCCAGCAGCTTATCTTGGGGGGGCAGGGAAAAACTGTTTTTT.

This clonotype is medium-sized. The chain recombines TRBV5-1 with TRBJ2-1, with D perhaps TRBD2 (6 bases). Trimming removed 5 bases at V and 4 bases at J, with 13 bases between. The CDR3 loop spans 14 amino acids. Germline lookup yields CDR1 SGHRS and CDR2 YFSETQ. CDR3 nucleotide sequence: TGCGCCAGCAGTGGCGGAGGGTCGTACAATGAGCAGTTCTTC. Protein sequence: CASSGGGSYNEQFF.

This clonotype occurred once. In DNA, the CDR3 is TGTGCCAGCAGAACCGGGACAGGGGGATACGAGCAGTACTTC. Its translation: CASRTGTGGYEQYF. The V call is TRBV6-1, the J call TRBJ2-7; 11 nucleotides line up with TRBD1. V was clipped by 6 bases and J by 4 bases; unmatched bases: 5. CDR3 length: 14 residues. Germline CDR1 MNHNS, CDR2 SASEGT.

A word on this clonotype: Being one base from a much bigger clone, this may be a read error. The genes are TRBV24-1 and TRBJ2-2; D is unclear. V was pared by 3 bases and J by 1 base, with 11 bases between. The CDR3 is 16 amino acids. The germline V gene encodes CDR1 KGHDR and CDR2 SFDVKD. Here the CDR3 reads CATSDSAPRNTGELFF. The DNA for the CDR3 is TGTGCCACCAGTGATAGTGCTCCCCGGAACACCGGGGAGCTGTTTTTT.

This clonotype appeared a few times. The chain is built from TRBV7-9 and TRBJ2-5; no firm D call. V lost 5 bases, J lost 5 bases, and 15 bases lay in between. Germline V gene data show CDR1 as SEHNR and CDR2 as FQNEAQ (reference sequence). The CDR3 runs 14 residues. The DNA of the CDR3 is TGTGCCAGCAGCCGCCCCACAGAGGTTGAGACCCAGTACTTC. Amino acid sequence: CASSRPTEVETQYF. Together with reference TRBV7-9 and TRBJ2-5, the CDR3 gives the full variable domain: DTGVSQNPRHKITKRGQNVTFRCDPISEHNRLYWYRQTLGQGPEFLTYFQNEAQLEKSRLLSDRFSAERPKGSFSTLEIQRTEQGDSAMYLCASSRPTEVETQYFGPGTRLLVL.

This clonotype is judged medium-sized. The rearrangement uses TRBV7-6 and TRBJ2-5; D possibly corresponds to TRBD1 (6 bases). Trimming shortened V by 0 bases and J by 5 bases, and 13 bases separated the two germline ends. CDR3 length equals 15 residues. Germline lookup yields CDR1 SGHVS and CDR2 FNYEAQ. This CDR3 is CASSLALGGSETQYF. CDR3 DNA: TGTGCCAGCAGCTTAGCCCTAGGGGGTAGTGAGACCCAGTACTTC.

The V and J genes are TRBV20-1 and TRBJ1-1; no clear D gene. Germline CDR1 DFQATT, CDR2 SNEGSKA (reference sequence). This CDR3 contains 12 residues. V gave up 2 bases and J gave up 8 bases, with 12 bases separating them. As DNA, the CDR3 is TGCAGTGCTAGATGGGGTGGGAACGAAGCTTTCTTT. Its protein is CSARWGGNEAFF.

This clonotype is labeled as medium-sized (0.01 to 0.1%). This chain connects TRBV10-3 to TRBJ1-3; no definite D call. The germline V gene encodes CDR1 ENHRY and CDR2 SYGVKD. The CDR3 is made up of 13 amino acids. V lost 6 bases to trimming and J lost 0 bases, with 6 bases between them. As DNA, the CDR3 is TGTGCCATCAGCGAAAGCTCTGGAAACACCATATATTTT. Translating it yields CAISESSGNTIYF.

This clonotype came up once. The chain joins TRBV5-1 to TRBJ1-1; no firm D call. The CDR3 runs 15 residues. Germline-derived CDR1 and CDR2 are SGHRS and YFSETQ. The germline V and J ends were trimmed by 5 bases and 1 base, with 15 bases remaining between them. In DNA, the CDR3 is TGCGCCAGCAGAATCACAATCGGAACGAACACTGAAGCTTTCTTT. Its translation: CASRITIGTNTEAFF. The full variable domain, its missing parts supplied by reference TRBV5-1 and TRBJ1-1, is KAGVTQTPRYLIKTRGQQVTLSCSPISGHRSVSWYQQTPGQGLQFLFEYFSETQRNKGNFPGRFSGRQFSNSRSEMNVSTLELGDSALYLCASRITIGTNTEAFFGQGTRLTVV.

The gene calls are TRBV21-1 and TRBJ2-2. TRBV21-1 is labeled a pseudogene. The CDR3 contains 12 residues. Written as DNA, the CDR3 is TGTGCCAGCAGGGTAGCAGCCGGGGAGCTGTTTTTT. As protein: CASRVAAGELFF.

This chain connects TRBV5-1 to TRBJ2-7; D tentatively fits TRBD1 or TRBD2 (5 bases each). The CDR3 is made up of 18 amino acids. V lost 5 bases, J lost 2 bases, and 26 bases lay in between. The germline V gene encodes CDR1 SGHRS and CDR2 YFSETQ. Here the CDR3 reads CASSFFGARDGAPYEQYF. CDR3 DNA sequence: TGCGCCAGCAGTTTTTTTGGAGCAAGGGACGGTGCTCCCTACGAGCAGTACTTC.

By its share, this clonotype is medium-sized (0.01 to 0.1%). J is TRBJ2-7 and V is TRBV6-2 or TRBV6-3; tentatively, D is TRBD2 (6 bases). Germline lookup yields CDR1 MNHEY and CDR2 SVGEGT. With 7 bases removed from V and 3 bases from J, the gap between germline ends came to 31 bases. This CDR3 has 19 residues. In nucleotides, the CDR3 is TGTGCCAGCACCGAGAGTCAACAGGCGGACGGAGGGCTTAACTACGAGCAGTACTTC. It codes for CASTESQQADGGLNYEQYF.

This clonotype is medium-sized in the sample. The J gene is TRBJ1-2, the V gene TRBV19; no firm D call. The CDR3 contains 15 residues. Germline assignment: CDR1 LNHDA and CDR2 SQIVND (reference sequence). V lost 5 bases and J lost 0, with 13 bases in between. CDR3: CASSGLGRANYGYTF. DNA for the CDR3: TGTGCCAGTAGTGGGTTAGGGCGTGCTAACTATGGCTACACCTTC. The entire variable domain, with the rest obtained from reference TRBV19 and TRBJ1-2, is as follows: DGGITQSPKYLFRKEGQNVTLSCEQNLNHDAMYWYRQDPGQGLRLIYYSQIVNDFQKGDIAEGYSVSREKKESFPLTVTSAQKNPTAFYLCASSGLGRANYGYTFGSGTRLTVV.

This clonotype was recorded a few times. The V and J genes are TRBV10-3 and TRBJ1-1; a weak D match, TRBD1 (6 bases). The CDR3 is 14 amino acids. Per germline, CDR1 ENHRY and CDR2 SYGVKD. Trimming stripped 3 bases from V and 2 bases from J, with 10 bases between. The CDR3 DNA follows: TGTGCCATCAGTGAAGGGACACAAAACACTGAAGCTTTCTTT. Translating gives CAISEGTQNTEAFF.

V gene TRBV6-2 or TRBV6-3 combines with J gene TRBJ1-2; 8 nucleotides line up with TRBD1. The CDR3 totals 15 residues. The V segment lost 5 bases and the J segment 1 base; nucleotides outside the gene matches: 6. Germline V gene sequence: CDR1 MNHEY, CDR2 SVGEGT. The CDR3, as DNA: TGTGCCAGCAGTCCCGGGACAGGATTTAACTATGGCTACACCTTC. Translated, it gives CASSPGTGFNYGYTF.

The V and J genes are TRBV20-1 and TRBJ1-1; D perhaps matches TRBD1 (6 bases). The CDR3 spans 13 residues. The germline V gene has CDR1 DFQATT and CDR2 SNEGSKA (reference sequence). Deletions cut 1 base from V and 7 bases from J, with 13 bases between. The CDR3 loop is CSARGGQEDEAFF. CDR3 DNA sequence: TGCAGTGCTAGAGGGGGACAAGAGGATGAAGCTTTCTTT.

This clonotype is medium-sized by share. The J gene is TRBJ1-5, the V gene TRBV19; 7 positions agree with TRBD1. This CDR3 has 14 residues. V trimming: 8 bases; J trimming: 4 bases; junction bases outside the gene matches: 8. Germline assignment: CDR1 LNHDA and CDR2 SQIVND (reference sequence). The CDR3 DNA is TGTGCCAGTGCACCAGGGGGTGGAAATCAGCCCCAGCATTTT. It translates to CASAPGGGNQPQHF.

On this clonotype: This may be a read error: a much more frequent sequence differs by one nucleotide. J is TRBJ2-5 and V is TRBV5-6, with 9 nucleotides matching TRBD1. The CDR3 totals 15 residues. The V and J ends lost 3 bases and 5 bases, in that order; junction bases with no gene match: 8. The germline V gene encodes CDR1 SGHDT and CDR2 YYEEEE. CDR3 in amino acids: CASSWGTGLVETQYF. The DNA of the CDR3 is TGTGCCAGCAGCTGGGGGACAGGGTTGGTGGAGACCCAGTACTTC. Complete variable domain (other parts from reference TRBV5-6 and TRBJ2-5): DAGVTQSPTHLIKTRGQQVTLRCSPKSGHDTVSWYQQALGQGPQFIFQYYEEEERQRGNFPDRFSGHQFPNYSSELNVNALLLGDSALYLCASSWGTGLVETQYFGPGTRLLVL.

This clonotype was seen once. It may be a read error: a sequence one base away is much more abundant. J is TRBJ2-1 and V is TRBV6-5, with TRBD1 as a possible D gene (7 bases). Germline loops: CDR1 MNHEY, CDR2 SVGAGI. V dropped 7 bases and J dropped 7 bases, with 14 bases sitting between them. The CDR3 runs to 13 residues. The CDR3: CASTRGVINEQFF. Written as DNA, the CDR3 is TGTGCCAGCACCAGGGGGGTTATAAATGAGCAGTTCTTC.

V gene TRBV20-1 combines with J gene TRBJ2-3, with 8 nucleotides matching TRBD1. The V segment lost 3 bases and the J segment 2 bases; nucleotides outside the gene matches: 4. This CDR3 region has 14 residues. Looked up from germline, CDR1 is DFQATT and CDR2 is SNEGSKA (reference sequence). The DNA of the CDR3 is TGCAGTGCTAGCGACAGGGGTGCCACAGATACGCAGTATTTT. Amino acid sequence: CSASDRGATDTQYF.